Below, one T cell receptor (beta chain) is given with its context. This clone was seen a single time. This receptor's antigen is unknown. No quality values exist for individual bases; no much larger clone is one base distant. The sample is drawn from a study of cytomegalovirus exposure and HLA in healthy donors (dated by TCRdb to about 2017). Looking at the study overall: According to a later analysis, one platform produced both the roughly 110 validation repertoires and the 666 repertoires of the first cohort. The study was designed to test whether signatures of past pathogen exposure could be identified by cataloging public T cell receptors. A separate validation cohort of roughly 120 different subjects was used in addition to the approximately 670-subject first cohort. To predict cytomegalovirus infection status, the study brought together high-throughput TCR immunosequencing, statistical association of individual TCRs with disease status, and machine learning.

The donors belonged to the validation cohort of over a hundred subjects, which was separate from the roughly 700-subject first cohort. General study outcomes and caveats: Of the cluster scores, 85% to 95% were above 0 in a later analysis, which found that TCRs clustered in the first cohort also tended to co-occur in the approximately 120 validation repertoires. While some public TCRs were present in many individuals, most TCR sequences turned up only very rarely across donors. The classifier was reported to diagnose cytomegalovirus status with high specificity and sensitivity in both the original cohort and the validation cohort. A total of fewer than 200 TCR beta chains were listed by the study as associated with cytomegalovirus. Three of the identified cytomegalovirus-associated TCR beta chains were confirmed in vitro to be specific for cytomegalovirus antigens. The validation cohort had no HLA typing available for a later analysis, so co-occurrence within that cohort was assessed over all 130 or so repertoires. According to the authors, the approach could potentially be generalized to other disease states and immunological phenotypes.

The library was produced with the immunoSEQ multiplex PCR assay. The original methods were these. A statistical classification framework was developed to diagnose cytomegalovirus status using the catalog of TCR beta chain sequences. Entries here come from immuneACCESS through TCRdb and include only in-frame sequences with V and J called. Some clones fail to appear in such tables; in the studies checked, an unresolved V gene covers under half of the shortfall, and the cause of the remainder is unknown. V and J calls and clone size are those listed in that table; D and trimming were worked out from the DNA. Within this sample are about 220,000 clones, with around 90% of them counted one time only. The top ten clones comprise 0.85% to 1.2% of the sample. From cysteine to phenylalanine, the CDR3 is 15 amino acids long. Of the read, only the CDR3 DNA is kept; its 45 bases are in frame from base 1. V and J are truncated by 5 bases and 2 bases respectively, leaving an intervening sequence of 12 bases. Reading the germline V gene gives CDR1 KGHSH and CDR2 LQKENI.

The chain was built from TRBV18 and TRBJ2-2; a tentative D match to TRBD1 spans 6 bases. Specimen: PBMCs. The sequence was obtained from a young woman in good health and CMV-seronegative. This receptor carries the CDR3 CASSNGTINTGELFF. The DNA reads TGTGCCAGCTCAAACGGGACAATTAACACCGGGGAGCTGTTTTTT.